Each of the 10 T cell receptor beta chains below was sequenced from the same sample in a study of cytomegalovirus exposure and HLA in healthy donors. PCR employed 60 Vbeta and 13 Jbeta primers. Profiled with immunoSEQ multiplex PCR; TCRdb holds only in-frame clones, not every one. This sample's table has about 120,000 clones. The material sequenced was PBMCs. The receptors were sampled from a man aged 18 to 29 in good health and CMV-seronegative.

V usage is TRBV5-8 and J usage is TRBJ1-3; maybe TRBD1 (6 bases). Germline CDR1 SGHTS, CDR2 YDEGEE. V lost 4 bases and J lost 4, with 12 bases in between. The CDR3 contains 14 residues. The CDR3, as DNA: TGTGCCAGCAGCCAGGGGCATCCCGGAAACACCATATATTTT. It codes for CASSQGHPGNTIYF.

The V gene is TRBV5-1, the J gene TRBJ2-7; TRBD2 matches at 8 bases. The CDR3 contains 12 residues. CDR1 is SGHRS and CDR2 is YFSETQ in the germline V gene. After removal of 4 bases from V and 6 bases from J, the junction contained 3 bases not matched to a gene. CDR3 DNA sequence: TGCGCCAGCAGCCCGGCGGGAGGCGAGCAGTACTTC. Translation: CASSPAGGEQYF.

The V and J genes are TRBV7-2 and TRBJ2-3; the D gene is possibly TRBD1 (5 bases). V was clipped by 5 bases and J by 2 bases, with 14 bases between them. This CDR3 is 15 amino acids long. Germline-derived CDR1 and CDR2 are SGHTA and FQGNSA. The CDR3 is CASSIRQLNTDTQYF. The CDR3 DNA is TGTGCCAGCAGCATCCGACAGTTGAACACAGATACGCAGTATTTT.

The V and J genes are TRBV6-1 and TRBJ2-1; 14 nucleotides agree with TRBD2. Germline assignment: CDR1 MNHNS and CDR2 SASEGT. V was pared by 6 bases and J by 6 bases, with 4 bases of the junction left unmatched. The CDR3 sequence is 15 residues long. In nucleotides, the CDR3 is TGTGCCAGCAGGAAGGGGACTAGCGGGAGCAATGAGCAGTTCTTC. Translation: CASRKGTSGSNEQFF.

CDR3: CASSSYTDTQYF. CDR3 DNA: TGTGCCAGCAGCTCGTATACAGATACGCAGTATTTT. The rearrangement uses TRBV7-9 and TRBJ2-3; the D is unclear. Germline assignment: CDR1 SEHNR and CDR2 FQNEAQ (reference sequence). Trimming removed 4 bases from V and 3 bases from J, with 5 bases in between. CDR3 length: 12 amino acids.

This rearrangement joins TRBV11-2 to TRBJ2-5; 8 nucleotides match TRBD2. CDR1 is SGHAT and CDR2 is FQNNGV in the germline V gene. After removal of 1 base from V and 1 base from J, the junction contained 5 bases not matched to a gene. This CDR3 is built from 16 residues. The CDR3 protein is CASSLGVAGSQETQYF. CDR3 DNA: TGTGCCAGCAGCTTAGGAGTAGCGGGGTCCCAAGAGACCCAGTACTTC.

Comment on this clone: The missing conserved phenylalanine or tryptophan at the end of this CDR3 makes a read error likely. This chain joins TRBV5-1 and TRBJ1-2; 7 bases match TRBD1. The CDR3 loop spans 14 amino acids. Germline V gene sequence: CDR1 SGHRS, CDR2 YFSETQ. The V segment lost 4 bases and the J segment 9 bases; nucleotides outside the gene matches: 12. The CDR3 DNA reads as TGCGCCAGCAGCAGGTCGGGACAGACGTGGAGCTACACCCTC. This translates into CASSRSGQTWSYTL.

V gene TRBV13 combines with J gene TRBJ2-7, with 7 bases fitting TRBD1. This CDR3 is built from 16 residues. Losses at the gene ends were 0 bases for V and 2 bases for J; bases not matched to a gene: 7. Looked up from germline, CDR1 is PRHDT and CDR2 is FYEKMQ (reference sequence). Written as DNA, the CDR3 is TGTGCCAGCAGCTTAGGAGGGGGCGGAGGTACCTACGAGCAGTACTTC. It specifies CASSLGGGGGTYEQYF.

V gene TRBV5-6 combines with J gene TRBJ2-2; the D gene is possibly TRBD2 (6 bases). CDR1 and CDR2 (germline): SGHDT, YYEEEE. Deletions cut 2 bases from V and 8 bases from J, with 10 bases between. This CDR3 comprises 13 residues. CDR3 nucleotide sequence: TGTGCCAGCAGCTTCGGGACTTCTGGGGAGCTGTTTTTT. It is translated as CASSFGTSGELFF. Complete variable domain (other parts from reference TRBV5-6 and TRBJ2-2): DAGVTQSPTHLIKTRGQQVTLRCSPKSGHDTVSWYQQALGQGPQFIFQYYEEEERQRGNFPDRFSGHQFPNYSSELNVNALLLGDSALYLCASSFGTSGELFFGEGSRLTVL.

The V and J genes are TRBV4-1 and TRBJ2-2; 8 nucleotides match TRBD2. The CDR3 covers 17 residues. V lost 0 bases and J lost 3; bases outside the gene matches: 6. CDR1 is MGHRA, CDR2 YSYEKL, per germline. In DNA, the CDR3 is TGCGCCAGCAGCCAAGACGCCGGGACTAGATACACCGGGGAGCTGTTTTTT. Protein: CASSQDAGTRYTGELFF.